One sample yielded the 7 T cell receptor beta chains listed below, sequenced in a study of PD-1 blockade in classical Hodgkin lymphoma. The protocol was immunoSEQ multiplex PCR, while the TCRdb copy is restricted to in-frame clones and leaves out a portion. The sample shows about 21,000 clones, about 70% of them seen only once. Time point here: cycle 4 day 1 (C4D1), after less than 7 weeks of nivolumab. Every patient relapsed after autologous stem cell transplantation, and brentuximab vedotin exposure varied. Sequenced here: peripheral blood mononuclear cells (PBMCs), sampled before the fourth cycle of nivolumab. These receptors were collected from a human donor with classical Hodgkin lymphoma.

As concerns this clone: A much larger clone differs by one base, so this may be a read error. The chain recombines TRBV2 with TRBJ2-7; the match to TRBD2 covers 9 bases. Germline V lookup: CDR1 SNHLY, CDR2 FYNNEI. The CDR3 is 15 residues long. J lost 6 bases, V lost 7 bases, and 13 bases had no gene match. The CDR3 DNA sequence: TGTGCCAGCAATGGCGTTGGTAGCGGGAGTATCGAGCAGTACTTC. It codes for CASNGVGSGSIEQYF.

In its sample, this clone was seen a few times. The chain recombines TRBV6-1 with TRBJ2-7, with 11 nucleotides matching TRBD1. Germline V gene data show CDR1 as MNHNS and CDR2 as SASEGT. The CDR3 runs 14 residues. V was clipped by 4 bases and J by 2 bases; unmatched bases: 1. The chain's CDR3 is CASSVGQGAYEQYF. In nucleotides, the CDR3 is TGTGCCAGCAGTGTGGGACAGGGGGCCTACGAGCAGTACTTC.

The genes are TRBV19 and TRBJ1-1; D uncertain. V lost 5 bases and J 5 bases, leaving 12 bases between the germline ends. In germline, CDR1 is LNHDA, CDR2 SQIVND (reference sequence). This CDR3 is built from 13 residues. CDR3 DNA: TGTGCCAGTAGTCCCGGGCGGCAGACTGAAGCTTTCTTT. It codes for CASSPGRQTEAFF. The full variable domain, with the rest looked up from reference TRBV19 and TRBJ1-1, is DGGITQSPKYLFRKEGQNVTLSCEQNLNHDAMYWYRQDPGQGLRLIYYSQIVNDFQKGDIAEGYSVSREKKESFPLTVTSAQKNPTAFYLCASSPGRQTEAFFGQGTRLTVV.

This rearrangement joins TRBV9 to TRBJ1-4; 9 bases agree with TRBD1. J gave up 8 bases and V 3 bases, and 8 bases lay outside the gene matches. Per the germline V gene, CDR1 is SGDLS and CDR2 is YYNGEE. This CDR3 region has 15 residues. CDR3: CASSALTGGDEKLFF. As DNA, the CDR3 is TGTGCCAGCAGCGCCCTAACAGGGGGCGACGAAAAACTGTTTTTT. Looking up the rest from reference TRBV9 and TRBJ1-4 gives the full variable domain: DSGVTQTPKHLITATGQRVTLRCSPRSGDLSVYWYQQSLDQGLQFLIQYYNGEERAKGNILERFSAQQFPDLHSELNLSSLELGDSALYFCASSALTGGDEKLFFGSGTQLSVL.

The chain carries TRBV11-1 and TRBJ2-7; a possible D gene is TRBD1 (5 bases). The CDR3 has 13 residues. The V end was cut by 5 bases, the J end by 9 bases, with 17 bases between. CDR1 and CDR2 from the germline V gene are SGHAT and FQDESV (reference sequence). The CDR3 sequence is CASSEVLQERQYF. In nucleotides, the CDR3 is TGTGCCAGCAGCGAGGTCTTACAGGAGCGGCAGTACTTC.

This chain uses TRBV7-9 with TRBJ2-5; D could derive from TRBD1 or TRBD2 (5 bases each). Germline values: CDR1 SEHNR, CDR2 FQNEAQ (reference sequence). V was pared by 4 bases and J by 5 bases, with 8 bases between. CDR3 length equals 12 residues. The CDR3 DNA follows: TGTGCCAGCAGCTCCGAGGGGGAGACCCAGTACTTC. It translates to CASSSEGETQYF. The full variable domain, with the rest looked up from reference TRBV7-9 and TRBJ2-5, is DTGVSQNPRHKITKRGQNVTFRCDPISEHNRLYWYRQTLGQGPEFLTYFQNEAQLEKSRLLSDRFSAERPKGSFSTLEIQRTEQGDSAMYLCASSSEGETQYFGPGTRLLVL.

This chain links TRBV19 with TRBJ2-2, with 14 positions matching TRBD2. This CDR3 has 18 amino acids. The V and J ends lost 10 bases and 4 bases, in that order; junction bases with no gene match: 14. Germline V CDR1 and CDR2: LNHDA, SQIVND (reference sequence). CDR3 residues: CATSFGLAGGRITGELFF. The CDR3 DNA reads as TGTGCCACTTCTTTCGGACTAGCGGGAGGAAGAATCACCGGGGAGCTGTTTTTT.